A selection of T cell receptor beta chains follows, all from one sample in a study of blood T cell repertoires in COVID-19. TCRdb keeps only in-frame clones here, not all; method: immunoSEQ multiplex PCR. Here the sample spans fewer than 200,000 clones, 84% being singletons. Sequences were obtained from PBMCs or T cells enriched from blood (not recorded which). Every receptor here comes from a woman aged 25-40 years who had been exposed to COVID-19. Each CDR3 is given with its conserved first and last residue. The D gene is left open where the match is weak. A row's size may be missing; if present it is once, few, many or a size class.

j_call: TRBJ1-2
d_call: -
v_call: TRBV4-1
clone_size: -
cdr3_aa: CASSQDPAAGVYGYTF
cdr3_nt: TGCGCCAGCAGCCAGGACCCGGCGGCAGGGGTCTATGGCTACACCTTC

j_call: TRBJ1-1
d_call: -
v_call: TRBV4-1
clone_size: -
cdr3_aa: CASSQDSRGTEAFF
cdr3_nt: TGCGCCAGCAGCCAAGATTCCAGGGGAACTGAAGCTTTCTTT

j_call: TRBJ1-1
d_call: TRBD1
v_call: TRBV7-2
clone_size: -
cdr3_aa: CASSSQGGEGFGAFF
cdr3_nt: TGTGCCAGCAGCTCTCAAGGGGGCGAGGGGTTTGGAGCTTTCTTT

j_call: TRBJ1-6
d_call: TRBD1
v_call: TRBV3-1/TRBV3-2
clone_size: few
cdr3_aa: CASSHNGQEKNSPLHF
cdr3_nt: TGTGCCAGCAGCCACAATGGACAGGAAAAAAATTCACCCCTCCACTTT

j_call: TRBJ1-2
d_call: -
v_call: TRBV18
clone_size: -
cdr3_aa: CASSPFGEGYTF
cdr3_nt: TGTGCCAGCTCACCCTTCGGGGAAGGCTACACCTTC

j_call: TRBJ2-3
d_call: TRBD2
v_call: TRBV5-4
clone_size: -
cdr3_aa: CASNSRGGSTDTQYF
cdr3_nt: TGTGCCAGCAACTCCCGGGGGGGTAGCACAGATACGCAGTATTTT

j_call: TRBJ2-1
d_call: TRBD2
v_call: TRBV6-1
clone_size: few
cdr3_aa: CASSELGASGVTSEQFF
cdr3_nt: TGTGCCAGCAGTGAATTGGGGGCTAGCGGGGTCACTAGTGAGCAGTTCTTC

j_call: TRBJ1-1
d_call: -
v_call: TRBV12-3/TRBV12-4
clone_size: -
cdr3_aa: CASLRTENTEAFF
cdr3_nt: TGTGCCAGCTTACGGACAGAGAACACTGAAGCTTTCTTT

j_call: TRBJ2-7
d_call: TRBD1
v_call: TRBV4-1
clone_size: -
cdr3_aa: CASSQQGDSYEQYF
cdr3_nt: TGCGCCAGCAGCCAACAGGGGGACTCCTACGAGCAGTACTTC

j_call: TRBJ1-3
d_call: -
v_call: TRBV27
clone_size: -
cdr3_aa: CASRPAGLRNTIYF
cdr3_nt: TGTGCCAGCAGGCCGGCAGGTCTCCGAAACACCATATATTTT

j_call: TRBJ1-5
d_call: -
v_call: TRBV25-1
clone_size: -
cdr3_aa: CASSEYEGSNQPQHF
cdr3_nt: TGTGCCAGCAGTGAATATGAGGGTAGCAATCAGCCCCAGCATTTT

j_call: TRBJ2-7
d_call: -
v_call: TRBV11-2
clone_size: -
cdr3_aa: CASSLDLLSGEQYF
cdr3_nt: TGTGCCAGCAGCTTAGATCTTCTATCCGGCGAGCAGTACTTC

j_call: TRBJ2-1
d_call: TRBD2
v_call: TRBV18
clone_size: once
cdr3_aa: CASSPQISGGTGDEQFF
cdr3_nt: TGTGCCAGCTCACCACAAATTAGCGGGGGGACTGGCGATGAGCAGTTCTTC